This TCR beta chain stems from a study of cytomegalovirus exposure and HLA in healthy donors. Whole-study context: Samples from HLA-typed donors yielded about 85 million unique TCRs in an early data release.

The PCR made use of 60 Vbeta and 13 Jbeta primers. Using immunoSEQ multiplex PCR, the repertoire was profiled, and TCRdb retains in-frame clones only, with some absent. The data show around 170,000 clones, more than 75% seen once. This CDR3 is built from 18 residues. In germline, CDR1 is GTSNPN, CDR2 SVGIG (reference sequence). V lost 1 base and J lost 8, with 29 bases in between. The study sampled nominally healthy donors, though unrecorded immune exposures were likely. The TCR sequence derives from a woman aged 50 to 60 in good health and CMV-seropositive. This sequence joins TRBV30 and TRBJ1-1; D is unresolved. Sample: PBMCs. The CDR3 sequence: CAWSEAAHGPSPFLEAFF. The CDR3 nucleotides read TGTGCCTGGAGTGAGGCGGCACATGGTCCTAGTCCATTTCTCGAAGCTTTCTTT.